A single sample gave rise to the 19 T cell receptor beta chains below, sequenced in a study of cytomegalovirus exposure and HLA in healthy donors. The PCR had 60 Vbeta and 13 Jbeta primers. The table came from immunoSEQ multiplex PCR; TCRdb's copy has only in-frame clones and leaves some out. In the table there are 200,000 or so clones, 82% of which are singletons. The sequenced material came from PBMCs. Receptor source: a boy between 2 and 10 years old in good health and CMV-seronegative.

CDR3 coding DNA: TGTGCCAGCAGCTGGCAGGGCTACGAGCAGTACTTC. As protein: CASSWQGYEQYF. The chain couples TRBV7-2 to TRBJ2-7; a weak D match, TRBD1 (5 bases). There are 12 residues in the CDR3. In germline, CDR1 is SGHTA, CDR2 FQGNSA. Trimming removed 4 bases at V and 3 bases at J, with 7 bases between.

The chain employs TRBV30 and TRBJ2-3; D possibly corresponds to TRBD2 (7 bases). V lost 2 bases to trimming and J lost 5 bases, with 17 bases between them. CDR3 size: 15 residues. CDR1 is GTSNPN and CDR2 is SVGIG in the germline V gene (reference sequence). For the CDR3, the DNA is TGTGCCTGGAGTCGTGGGGGGGCCTATGGAGATACGCAGTATTTT. As protein: CAWSRGGAYGDTQYF.

V gene TRBV28 combines with J gene TRBJ2-1; TRBD1 is a possible D gene (6 bases). Germline V gene sequence: CDR1 MDHEN, CDR2 SYDVKM. V was clipped by 2 bases and J by 5 bases, with 13 bases between them. The CDR3 loop spans 15 amino acids. CDR3 nucleotide sequence: TGTGCCAGCAGTTTAATTTCCAGGGGAGACAATGAGCAGTTCTTC. Translating it yields CASSLISRGDNEQFF.

This sequence joins TRBV28 and TRBJ1-5; the match to TRBD1 covers 7 bases. Germline V gene lookup returns CDR1 MDHEN and CDR2 SYDVKM. CDR3 size: 18 residues. The V and J ends lost 6 bases and 3 bases, in that order; junction bases with no gene match: 17. CDR3 DNA sequence: TGTGCCAGCAGACTTATACCTTACGACAGGGCGGACAATCAGCCCCAGCATTTT. Its protein product is CASRLIPYDRADNQPQHF.

The J gene is TRBJ1-1, the V gene TRBV9; maybe TRBD1 (6 bases). CDR1 and CDR2 (germline): SGDLS, YYNGEE. The CDR3 has 14 amino acids. V was pared by 4 bases and J by 7 bases, with 17 bases between. As DNA, the CDR3 is TGTGCCAGCAGCCCTCCTGACAGGACTGGTGAAGCTTTCTTT. Its translation is CASSPPDRTGEAFF.

The genes are TRBV6-1 and TRBJ2-7; tentative D call: TRBD2 (5 bases). CDR3 length equals 15 residues. Germline V gives CDR1 MNHNS, CDR2 SASEGT. With 6 bases removed from V and 0 bases from J, the gap between germline ends came to 15 bases. CDR3 sequence: CASRALSAASYEQYF. DNA for the CDR3: TGTGCCAGCAGGGCCCTTAGCGCCGCCTCCTACGAGCAGTACTTC.

On this clone: Other DNA sequences in the sample encode the same CDR3. The V and J genes are TRBV27 and TRBJ1-1; 7 bases align to TRBD1. Germline assignment: CDR1 MNHEY and CDR2 SMNVEV (reference sequence). J lost 1 base, V lost 4 bases, and 0 bases had no gene match. This CDR3 is built from 13 residues. The chain's CDR3 is CASSWTGNTEAFF. CDR3 DNA sequence: TGTGCCAGCAGTTGGACAGGGAACACTGAAGCTTTCTTT.

This clone was found once. V gene TRBV18 combines with J gene TRBJ1-4; 7 bases line up with TRBD1. V gave up 3 bases and J gave up 8 bases; unmatched junction bases: 3. The germline V gene encodes CDR1 KGHSH and CDR2 LQKENI. The length of the CDR3 is 13 residues. CDR3 nucleotides: TGTGCCAGCTCACCGGACAGGCAAGAAAAACTGTTTTTT. It translates to CASSPDRQEKLFF.

V and J are TRBV4-3 and TRBJ2-3; 8 nucleotides line up with TRBD2. The V gene end was trimmed by 4 bases and the J gene end by 0 bases; junction bases not matched to a gene: 15. The CDR3 totals 19 residues. CDR1 and CDR2 from the germline V gene are LGHNA and YSLEER. CDR3 sequence reads: CASSRGGGRSPISTDTQYF. CDR3 coding DNA: TGCGCCAGCAGCCGGGGCGGGGGGAGATCCCCAATCAGCACAGATACGCAGTATTTT.

The chain employs TRBV7-3 and TRBJ2-1; TRBD2 matches at 10 bases. The germline gives CDR1 SGHTA, CDR2 FQGTGA. The junction had 4 bases not matched to a gene; V was cut back by 2 bases and J by 6 bases. This CDR3 contains 15 residues. CDR3 in DNA: TGTGCCAGCAGCTTAGCAGCGGGGGGGCGCAATGAGCAGTTCTTC. Residues: CASSLAAGGRNEQFF.

In this sample, this clone turned up once. This rearrangement joins TRBV6-6 to TRBJ2-7; the D gene is possibly TRBD1 (7 bases). The CDR3 covers 15 residues. Trimming cost V 3 bases and J 1 base, with 13 bases left between them. The germline V gene encodes CDR1 MNHNY and CDR2 SVGAGI (reference sequence). CDR3 amino acids: CASSYLQGGSYEQYF. CDR3 coding DNA: TGTGCCAGCAGTTATCTGCAGGGGGGTTCCTACGAGCAGTACTTC.

The genes are TRBV13 and TRBJ2-5; D uncertain. The J call is in doubt because the DNA end fits TRBJ2-7 better. The CDR3 extends over 13 amino acids. In germline, CDR1 is PRHDT, CDR2 FYEKMQ (reference sequence). CDR3 amino acids: CASSLGHSYEQYF. In nucleotides, the CDR3 is TGTGCCAGCAGCTTAGGCCACTCCTACGAGCAGTACTTC.

The chain uses TRBV7-2 and TRBJ1-2, with D perhaps matching TRBD1 (5 bases). The CDR3 totals 13 residues. The ends were cut back, 8 bases at V and 5 bases at J, with 15 bases in the middle. Germline assignment: CDR1 SGHTA and CDR2 FQGNSA. CDR3 loop: CASGWGGVYGYTF. As DNA, the CDR3 is TGTGCCAGCGGTTGGGGGGGGGTTTATGGCTACACCTTC.

The chain combines TRBV27 with TRBJ2-4, with 8 bases matching TRBD1. The CDR3 contains 14 residues. CDR1 and CDR2 from the germline V gene are MNHEY and SMNVEV (reference sequence). V shed 4 bases, J shed 12 bases, and the junction held 11 bases outside the gene matches. The CDR3 sequence is CASSWTGRLGSQYF. In DNA form, the CDR3 reads TGTGCCAGCAGTTGGACAGGGAGATTGGGCAGTCAGTACTTC.

V is TRBV9 and J is TRBJ2-3, with 12 bases fitting TRBD2. J was trimmed by 6 bases and V by 4 bases; bases with no gene match: 9. This CDR3 is 16 amino acids long. CDR1 and CDR2 from the germline V gene are SGDLS and YYNGEE. CDR3 sequence reads: CASSPTLAGGVDTQYF. CDR3 DNA sequence: TGTGCCAGCAGCCCAACACTAGCGGGGGGCGTGGATACGCAGTATTTT.

The sample holds a few counts of this clone. Within the sample, other DNA sequences also encode this same CDR3. The rearrangement joins TRBV4-2 to TRBJ2-5; 8 nucleotides agree with TRBD2. CDR3 length: 15 amino acids. Looked up from germline, CDR1 is LGHNA and CDR2 is YNFKEQ. J lost 5 bases, V lost 1 base, and 6 bases had no gene match. In DNA form, the CDR3 reads TGTGCCAGCAGCCAAGCGGGGGGGCCAGGTGAGACCCAGTACTTC. This sequence encodes CASSQAGGPGETQYF.

This chain uses TRBV9 with TRBJ1-1, with TRBD1 identical over 7 bases. Per the germline V gene, CDR1 is SGDLS and CDR2 is YYNGEE. Trimming took 3 bases from V and 0 from J; bases not matched to a gene: 2. The CDR3 totals 14 residues. The CDR3 region is CASSAGQLNTEAFF. CDR3 in DNA: TGTGCCAGCAGCGCGGGACAGCTGAACACTGAAGCTTTCTTT.

This clone appeared a single time. The chain joins TRBV10-3 to TRBJ1-2, with D hard to call. Germline V gene sequence: CDR1 ENHRY, CDR2 SYGVKD. Trimming left V 3 bases short and J 1 base short, with 6 bases between. This CDR3 has 13 residues. CDR3 amino acids: CAISEVSNYGYTF. CDR3 sequence (DNA): TGTGCCATCAGTGAAGTCAGTAACTATGGCTACACCTTC.

This clone was observed a handful of times. The rearrangement links TRBV5-4 to TRBJ2-5; tentative D call: TRBD2 (5 bases). This CDR3 spans 15 amino acids. Trimming pared 3 bases from V and 5 bases from J, leaving 17 bases between. Germline lookup yields CDR1 SGHNT and CDR2 YYREEE (reference sequence). The CDR3: CASSSRGKGLETQYF. CDR3 coding DNA: TGTGCCAGCAGCTCCCGGGGTAAAGGCCTCGAGACCCAGTACTTC.